This T cell receptor (beta chain) came from a study of blood T cell repertoires in COVID-19. On the study more broadly: Both acute and convalescent COVID-19 samples were obtained from the United States, Italy and Spain. Sources were T cells, B-cell-depleted T cells, or PBMCs; the material itself was cDNA or gDNA.

Authors' analysis steps: The assay estimated nucleated cells by amplifying reference gene primers. Measured with immunoSEQ multiplex PCR; TCRdb has only the in-frame clones, and not every one. Clonal size and the V and J genes are those of that table, whereas D and trimming came from the DNA. The sample contains about 59,000 clones, about 80% of which appear only once. Germline V CDR1 and CDR2: SEHNR, FQNEAQ (reference sequence). The CDR3 is 18 amino acids. Trimming removed 5 bases from V and 2 bases from J, with 22 bases in between. The sequenced sample consisted of peripheral blood. This clonotype was obtained from a woman of 80 years or more with acute or convalescent COVID-19. The chain combines TRBV7-9 with TRBJ2-1; tentative D call: TRBD2 (6 bases). The CDR3: CASSPLLGTPGAYNEQFF. In DNA form, the CDR3 reads TGTGCCAGCAGCCCCCTACTGGGGACTCCTGGGGCCTACAATGAGCAGTTCTTC.